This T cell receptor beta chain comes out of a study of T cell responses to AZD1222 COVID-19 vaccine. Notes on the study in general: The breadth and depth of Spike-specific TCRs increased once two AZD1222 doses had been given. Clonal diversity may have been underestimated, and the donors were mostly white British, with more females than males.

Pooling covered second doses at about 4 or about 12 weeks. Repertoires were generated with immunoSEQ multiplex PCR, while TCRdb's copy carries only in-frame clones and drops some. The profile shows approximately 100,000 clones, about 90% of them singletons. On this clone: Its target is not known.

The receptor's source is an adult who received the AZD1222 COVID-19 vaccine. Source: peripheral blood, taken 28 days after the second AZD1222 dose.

The CDR3 loop reads CASRIGKDYGYTF. The CDR3 DNA follows: TGTGCCAGCAGGATCGGGAAGGACTATGGCTACACCTTC. The chain couples TRBV28 to TRBJ1-2; D is unresolved. From germline, CDR1 is MDHEN and CDR2 SYDVKM. The CDR3 runs to 13 residues. With 6 bases removed from V and 3 bases from J, the gap between germline ends came to 11 bases.